This T cell receptor beta chain is from a study of shared clonotypes between healthy human individuals. About the research overall: CD4 naive and memory got three plates each, CD8 naive two, CD8 memory one. Notes on the study in general: Across a handful of donors, naive CD4 shared roughly 5%, naive CD8 more than 3%, memory CD4 more than 2%, memory CD8 about 0.4%.

With regard to this clone: The antigen remains unidentified.

As handled by the study authors: ImmunoSEQ output lacked quality scores and full-length reads, limiting matched filtering. Using immunoSEQ multiplex PCR, the repertoire was profiled, and TCRdb retains in-frame clones only, with some absent. From that table come the V and J calls and clone size; the DNA was used to work out D and trimming. The sample contains 2 million to 3 million clones, roughly 92% of which appear only once. Negatively enriched CD4+ T cells were divided by CD45RA into naive and memory. The TCR comes from a man between 18 and 35 years old in good health. The sequenced material came from naive CD4+ T cells sorted from blood. Specified subset: CD45RA+ positively selected.

The CDR3 loop is CASSLWRGETQYF. In DNA, the CDR3 is TGTGCCAGCAGCCTGTGGAGAGGCGAGACCCAGTACTTC. The chain carries TRBV13 and TRBJ2-5; D remains ambiguous. V shed 5 bases and J shed 5 bases, with 12 bases lying between them. In germline, CDR1 is PRHDT, CDR2 FYEKMQ (reference sequence). The CDR3 totals 13 residues. The entire variable domain, with the rest obtained from reference TRBV13 and TRBJ2-5, is as follows: AAGVIQSPRHLIKEKRETATLKCYPIPRHDTVYWYQQGPGQDPQFLISFYEKMQSDKGSIPDRFSAQQFSDYHSELNMSSLELGDSALYFCASSLWRGETQYFGPGTRLLVL.